Each of the 4 T cell receptor beta chains below was sequenced from the same sample in a study of cytomegalovirus exposure and HLA in healthy donors (dated by TCRdb to about 2017). Library preparation was by the immunoSEQ multiplex PCR assay. The multiplex PCR relied on a mix of 60 forward primers for TCR Vbeta segments and 13 reverse primers for TCR Jbeta segments. TCRdb limited this immuneACCESS table to in-frame rearrangements with V and J called. A share of clones is missing; checked studies link under half to unresolved V genes, and the rest is unexplained. Within this sample are around 170,000 clones, with about four fifths of them counted one time only. The ten largest clones represent approximately 0.55% of the sample. The sample comprised PBMCs. The receptors come from a woman between 50 and 59 years old in good health and CMV-seronegative.

This chain uses TRBV18 with TRBJ2-1; 7 bases match TRBD2. V was pared by 6 bases and J by 6 bases, with 11 bases of the junction left unmatched. The CDR3 extends over 15 amino acids. Germline V gives CDR1 KGHSH, CDR2 LQKENI. CDR3 region: CASSDRGSFVNEQFF. CDR3 nucleotide sequence: TGTGCCAGCTCCGATCGCGGGAGTTTCGTCAATGAGCAGTTCTTC.

V usage is TRBV27 and J usage is TRBJ1-5, with 7 bases matching TRBD1. The germline CDR1 and CDR2 sequences are MNHEY and SMNVEV (reference sequence). There are 15 residues in the CDR3. V lost 6 bases to trimming and J lost 7 bases; unmatched junction nucleotides: 12. In DNA form, the CDR3 reads TGTGCCAGCAGGCCCCGGGCCCCAGGGGGACAGCCCCAGCATTTT. As protein: CASRPRAPGGQPQHF.

The rearrangement uses TRBV5-6 and TRBJ2-3; D perhaps matches TRBD2 (6 bases). Trimming shortened V by 4 bases and J by 3 bases, and 12 bases separated the two germline ends. The CDR3 has 14 amino acids. CDR1 SGHDT and CDR2 YYEEEE come from the germline V gene. The CDR3 region has the DNA TGTGCCAGCAGCCAACCCGGGAGAACAGATACGCAGTATTTT. It specifies CASSQPGRTDTQYF.

As concerns this clone: The identical CDR3 is also encoded by other nucleotide sequences in the sample. V gene TRBV27 combines with J gene TRBJ1-1; D gene uncertain. The V gene lost 2 bases and the J gene lost 0 bases, with 4 bases spanning the gap. This CDR3 has 13 residues. Germline CDR1 reads MNHEY; CDR2 reads SMNVEV (reference sequence). This chain's CDR3 is CASSLTVNTEAFF. CDR3 bases: TGTGCCAGCAGTTTAACGGTGAACACTGAAGCTTTCTTT.